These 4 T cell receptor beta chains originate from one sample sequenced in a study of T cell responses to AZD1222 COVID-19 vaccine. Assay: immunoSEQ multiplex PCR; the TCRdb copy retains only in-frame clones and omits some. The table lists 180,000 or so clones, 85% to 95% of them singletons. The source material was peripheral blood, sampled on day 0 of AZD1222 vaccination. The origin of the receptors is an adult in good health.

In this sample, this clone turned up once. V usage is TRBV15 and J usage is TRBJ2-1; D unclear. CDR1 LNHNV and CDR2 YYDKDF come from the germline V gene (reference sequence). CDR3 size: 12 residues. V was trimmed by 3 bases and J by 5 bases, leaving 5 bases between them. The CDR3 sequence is CATSSADNEQFF. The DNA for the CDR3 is TGTGCCACCAGCAGTGCTGACAATGAGCAGTTCTTC.

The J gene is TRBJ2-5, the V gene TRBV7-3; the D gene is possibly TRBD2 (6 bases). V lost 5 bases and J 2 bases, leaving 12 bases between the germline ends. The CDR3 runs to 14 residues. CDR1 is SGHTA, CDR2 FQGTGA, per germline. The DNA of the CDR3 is TGTGCCAGCAGCCCATCCGGGACTCAAGAGACCCAGTACTTC. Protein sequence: CASSPSGTQETQYF.

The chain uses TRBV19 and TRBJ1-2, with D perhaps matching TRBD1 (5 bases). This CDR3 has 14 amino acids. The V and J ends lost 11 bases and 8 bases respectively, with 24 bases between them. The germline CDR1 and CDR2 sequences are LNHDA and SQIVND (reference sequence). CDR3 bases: TGTGCCTCCGAGGGGTCTGCACGCCAGGAGGGCTACACCTTC. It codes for CASEGSARQEGYTF.

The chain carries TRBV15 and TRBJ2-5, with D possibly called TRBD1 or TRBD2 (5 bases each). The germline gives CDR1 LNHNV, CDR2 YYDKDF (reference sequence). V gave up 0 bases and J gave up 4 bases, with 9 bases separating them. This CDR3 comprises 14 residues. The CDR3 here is CATSREAGTETQYF. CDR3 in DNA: TGTGCCACCAGCAGAGAGGCAGGGACAGAGACCCAGTACTTC.